A selection of T cell receptor beta chains follows, all from one sample in a study of cytotoxic CD8 clonotypes in ibrutinib-treated CLL. Data came from immunoSEQ multiplex PCR; TCRdb stores just in-frame clones and leaves some out. The data hold some 300,000 clones, with around four fifths observed a single time. The sample here was PBMCs, taken before ibrutinib treatment. The receptors were gathered from a human donor with chronic lymphocytic leukemia. Each CDR3 is given with its conserved first and last residue. D genes are given only for firm matches. The size entry is marked missing in some rows and otherwise reads once, few, many or a size class.

V	length	D	size	J	DNA	CDR3
TRBV6-1	13	.	.	TRBJ1-2	TGTGCCAGCAGTTTCAGAGCTAACTATGGCTACACCTTC	CASSFRANYGYTF
TRBV7-6	16	.	.	TRBJ2-2	TGTGCCAGCAGCTTTTTTGGGAGGACCTCCACCGGGGAGCTGTTTTTT	CASSFFGRTSTGELFF
TRBV5-1	15	TRBD2	.	TRBJ2-5	TGCGCCAGCAGCTTGGCCCCGGGAGGGGTAGAGACCCAGTACTTC	CASSLAPGGVETQYF
TRBV28	13	.	.	TRBJ1-5	TGTGCCAGTGTAGGACAGATCAATCAGCCCCAGCATTTT	CASVGQINQPQHF
TRBV7-8	14	TRBD2	.	TRBJ2-7	TGTGCCAGCAGCCTAGCGGGGGCCCCATACGAGCAGTACTTC	CASSLAGAPYEQYF
TRBV6-5	14	.	.	TRBJ2-7	TGTGCCAGCAGGGAACCGGGACGGATCTACGAGCAGTACTTC	CASREPGRIYEQYF
TRBV28	13	.	.	TRBJ1-1	TGTGCCAGCAGTTGGGATGATTCCACTGAAGCTTTCTTT	CASSWDDSTEAFF
TRBV5-1	15	.	.	TRBJ2-5	TGCGCCAGCAGCTTGATGGGTACAGCGGAAGAGACCCAGTACTTC	CASSLMGTAEETQYF
TRBV11-2	13	.	few	TRBJ1-3	TGTGCCAGCAGCAAGAACTCTGGAAACACCATATATTTT	CASSKNSGNTIYF
TRBV5-1	14	.	.	TRBJ1-1	TGCGCCAGCAGCCCGCAGGGTGCGAGCACTGAAGCTTTCTTT	CASSPQGASTEAFF
TRBV9	15	.	.	TRBJ1-2	TGTGCCAGCAGCGGAACAGCAGGTTCCTCCTATGGCTACACCTTC	CASSGTAGSSYGYTF
TRBV5-4	16	TRBD2	once	TRBJ2-3	TGTGCCAGCAGCCGTGATAGCGGGAAAAGCACAGATACGCAGTATTTT	CASSRDSGKSTDTQYF
TRBV4-1	15	TRBD1	.	TRBJ2-7	TGCGCCAGCAGCCAATCGGCGGGACAGGCCTACGAGCAGTACTTC	CASSQSAGQAYEQYF
TRBV20-1	11	.	.	TRBJ2-3	TGCAGTGCCAAAGCAGGAGATACGCAGTATTTT	CSAKAGDTQYF
TRBV28	15	.	few	TRBJ1-2	TGTGCCAGCAGTTTATCGCTCGGGGCCGTTGCTGGCTACACCTTC	CASSLSLGAVAGYTF
TRBV7-2	17	TRBD2	.	TRBJ2-5	TGTGCCAGCAGCTTAGTTCCCCTAGCGGGAGGGCCCGTGACCCAGTACTTC	CASSLVPLAGGPVTQYF
TRBV5-1	16	TRBD2	.	TRBJ2-2	TGCGCCAGCGCGTGGCGGGAGACCTCGAACACCGGGGAGCTGTTTTTT	CASAWRETSNTGELFF
TRBV11-2	13	.	.	TRBJ2-5	TGTGCCAGCAGCATGGGCCAGCAAGAGACCCAGTACTTC	CASSMGQQETQYF
TRBV27	16	.	.	TRBJ2-3	TGTGCCAGCAGTTTAGCCGGGGGACGGAGCACAGATACGCAGTATTTT	CASSLAGGRSTDTQYF
TRBV11-1	15	TRBD1	.	TRBJ2-2	TGTGCCAGCAGCCGGACAGGGCTGGGCACCGGGGAGCTGTTTTTT	CASSRTGLGTGELFF
TRBV15	16	.	.	TRBJ1-1	TGTGCCACCAGCAGAGATTTAAGACCAATGAACACTGAAGCTTTCTTT	CATSRDLRPMNTEAFF
TRBV20-1	10	TRBD2	.	TRBJ2-7	TGCAGTGTGCGGGAGAGCGAGCAGTACTTC	CSVRESEQYF
TRBV29-1	15	TRBD2	.	TRBJ2-1	TGCAGCGTTGAGACCGGGACTAGCGGAGACAATGAGCAGTTCTTC	CSVETGTSGDNEQFF
TRBV28	17	TRBD1	.	TRBJ1-2	TGTGCCAGCAGTCTCCGGGACAGGGCAGGGGAGCTCTATGGCTACACCTTC	CASSLRDRAGELYGYTF
TRBV5-8	14	.	few	TRBJ1-1	TGTGCCAGCAGCTTTTGGCAGCTGAACACTGAAGCTTTCTTT	CASSFWQLNTEAFF